The 8 T cell receptor beta chains listed next were all sequenced from one sample in a study of blood T cell repertoires in COVID-19. The table came from immunoSEQ multiplex PCR; TCRdb's copy has only in-frame clones and leaves some out. Counted here are around 55,000 clones, approximately 90% occurring once; the ten biggest clones make up around 3.4%. Sequenced: peripheral blood. Receptors originate from a middle-aged man with COVID-19, enrolled during active disease.

The gene calls are TRBV5-4 and TRBJ2-1; unclear D gene. V was pared by 4 bases and J by 2 bases, with 4 bases between. CDR1 SGHNT and CDR2 YYREEE come from the germline V gene (reference sequence). The CDR3 has 12 residues. This chain's CDR3 is CASSRTYNEQFF. Here the CDR3 DNA reads TGTGCCAGCAGCCGTACCTACAATGAGCAGTTCTTC.

The chain employs TRBV19 and TRBJ2-5, with 9 bases lining up with TRBD2. CDR1 and CDR2 (germline): LNHDA, SQIVND (reference sequence). After removal of 1 base from V and 5 bases from J, the junction contained 5 bases not matched to a gene. There are 15 residues in the CDR3. As DNA, the CDR3 is TGTGCCAGTAGTATAGGCGGGAGGGCCGGTGAGACCCAGTACTTC. It specifies CASSIGGRAGETQYF. Complete variable domain (other parts from reference TRBV19 and TRBJ2-5): DGGITQSPKYLFRKEGQNVTLSCEQNLNHDAMYWYRQDPGQGLRLIYYSQIVNDFQKGDIAEGYSVSREKKESFPLTVTSAQKNPTAFYLCASSIGGRAGETQYFGPGTRLLVL.

This clone was counted only a few times. V is TRBV19 and J is TRBJ2-1; 7 bases match TRBD1. V lost 6 bases, J lost 9 bases, and 11 bases stayed unmatched. Germline-derived CDR1 and CDR2 are LNHDA and SQIVND (reference sequence). The CDR3 has 14 amino acids. The CDR3 DNA reads TGTGCCAGTAGGCCGCGCAGAGGGGGCTTTGAGCAGTTCTTC. Amino acids: CASRPRRGGFEQFF.

The chain links TRBV5-1 to TRBJ2-7; TRBD2 matches at 7 bases. The CDR3 extends over 15 amino acids. The germline V gene encodes CDR1 SGHRS and CDR2 YFSETQ. J was trimmed by 4 bases and V by 3 bases; bases with no gene match: 10. The DNA for the CDR3 is TGCGCCAGCAGCTACGGGGCTAGCGGACCGTACGAGCAGTACTTC. Encoded protein: CASSYGASGPYEQYF.

CDR3 DNA: TGTGCCACCAGCAGAAACACAGGGTGGCAAGAGACCCAGTACTTC. Translated, it gives CATSRNTGWQETQYF. The chain carries TRBV15 and TRBJ2-5; TRBD1 is a possible D gene (6 bases). Trimming shortened V by 2 bases and J by 2 bases, and 12 bases separated the two germline ends. The germline gives CDR1 LNHNV, CDR2 YYDKDF (reference sequence). This CDR3 is built from 15 residues.

The chain joins TRBV6-1 to TRBJ1-2; 8 bases are a match to TRBD1. V shed 1 base, J shed 7 bases, and the junction held 8 bases outside the gene matches. Germline V gene data show CDR1 as MNHNS and CDR2 as SASEGT. This CDR3 comprises 15 residues. This CDR3 is CASSEETGALSGYTF. CDR3 nucleotide sequence: TGTGCCAGCAGTGAAGAGACAGGGGCCCTGTCTGGCTACACCTTC.

The CDR3 bases are TGTGCCAGCAGCTTTCGACAGGGCTTAAATCAGCCCCAGCATTTT. Translated, it gives CASSFRQGLNQPQHF. This chain uses TRBV11-3 with TRBJ1-5; 7 nucleotides line up with TRBD1. Germline-derived CDR1 and CDR2 are SGHNT and YENEEA. V lost 3 bases and J lost 4; bases outside the gene matches: 6. The CDR3 is 15 residues long.

In this sample, this clone turned up once. The V and J genes are TRBV5-1 and TRBJ2-3, with 15 positions matching TRBD2. CDR1 and CDR2 (germline): SGHRS, YFSETQ. The CDR3 has 16 residues. V gave up 4 bases and J gave up 8 bases; unmatched junction bases: 8. The CDR3 loop reads CASSIGLAGGQSTQYF. DNA for the CDR3: TGCGCCAGCAGCATAGGACTAGCGGGGGGGCAAAGTACGCAGTATTTT.